The clone carrying this TCR beta chain was seen only a few times. Its matching antigen is unknown. The isolated RNA, all of it, was reverse transcribed, so expressed TCRB transcripts were what got sequenced. Clones were sequenced by immunoSEQ multiplex PCR, and TCRdb holds only the in-frame ones, with some missing. The sample contains about 450,000 clones, approximately 10% of which appear only once. This sample is drawn from a study of beta chain features in type 1 diabetes. Overall study results and limits: There was a possibility that cDNA sequencing over-represented cells with high TCR expression.

Trimming cost V 6 bases and J 7 bases; bases outside gene matches: 6. CDR1 is SNHLY, CDR2 FYNNEI, per germline. The CDR3 spans 13 residues. The authors sorted CD4+ naive, central memory, regulatory and stem cell-like memory cells via CD45RO/CCR7/CD25/CD127/CD95/CD27. Material: naive CD4+ T cells from blood. The TCR comes from a woman under 30 in good health. This chain uses TRBV2 with TRBJ2-1; 7 bases map to TRBD1. In DNA, the CDR3 is TGTGCCAGCAGCTCCAGGGGGTGGAATGAGCAGTTCTTC. It encodes CASSSRGWNEQFF.